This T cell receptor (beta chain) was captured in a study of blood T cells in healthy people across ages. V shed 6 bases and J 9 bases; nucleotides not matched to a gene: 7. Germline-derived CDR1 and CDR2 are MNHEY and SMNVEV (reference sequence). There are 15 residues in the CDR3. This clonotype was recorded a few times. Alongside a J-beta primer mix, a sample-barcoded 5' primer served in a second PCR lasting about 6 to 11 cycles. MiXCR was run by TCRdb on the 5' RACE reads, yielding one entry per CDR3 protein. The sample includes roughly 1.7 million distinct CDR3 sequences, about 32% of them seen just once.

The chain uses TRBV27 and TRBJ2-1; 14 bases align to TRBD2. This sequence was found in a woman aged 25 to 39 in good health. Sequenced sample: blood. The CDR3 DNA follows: TGTGCCAGCAGACCCCCCGGGACTAGCGGGAGTGAGCAGTTCTTC. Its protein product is CASRPPGTSGSEQFF.